These 23 T cell receptor beta chains were sequenced from one sample in a study of Graves' ophthalmopathy and Graves' hyperthyroidism. Amplification from RNA transcripts yielded the TCR beta CDR3 regions. First-round RT-PCR relied on HTBI primers, and a second-round multiplex PCR came next. Using its own MiXCR run on the multiplex PCR reads, TCRdb lists one record per CDR3 protein. The profile shows approximately 410,000 distinct CDR3 sequences, 15% to 19% of them singletons. Sequencing used peripheral blood. The receptors originated from a woman between 18 and 29 years old with stable Graves' hyperthyroidism.

This clonotype was seen a handful of times. The chain combines TRBV5-1 with TRBJ1-2; the D gene is possibly TRBD1 (5 bases). The germline V gene has CDR1 SGHRS and CDR2 YFSETQ. Trimming took 0 bases from V and 6 from J, leaving 15 bases between them. The CDR3 runs to 15 residues. CDR3 DNA: TGCGCCAGCAGCTTGGCCGGCAGGGCGGAGGATGGCTACACCTTC. This encodes CASSLAGRAEDGYTF.

This clonotype was detected ten times or more. This chain links TRBV7-9 with TRBJ2-7; D unresolved. Germline-derived CDR1 and CDR2 are SEHNR and FQNEAQ (reference sequence). Trimming stripped 1 base from V and 6 bases from J, with 13 bases between. The CDR3 covers 14 residues. The CDR3 loop is CASSLGGEPLEQYF. Here the CDR3 DNA reads TGTGCCAGCAGCTTAGGAGGAGAACCTCTCGAGCAGTACTTC.

This clonotype was observed at least ten times. V is TRBV6-4 and J is TRBJ2-7; D is possibly TRBD1 (6 bases). The CDR3 has 13 residues. Trimming removed 4 bases from V and 2 bases from J, with 9 bases in between. Germline V gives CDR1 MRHNA, CDR2 SNTAGT. As DNA, the CDR3 is TGTGCCAGCAGTGGGGACATAGCCTACGAGCAGTACTTC. Protein sequence: CASSGDIAYEQYF.

A note on this clonotype: A single base separates this from a much larger clone, so it may be a read error. The chain uses TRBV5-1 and TRBJ2-7; tentatively, D is TRBD1 (5 bases). The germline gives CDR1 SGHRS, CDR2 YFSETQ. V shed 4 bases and J shed 6 bases, with 11 bases lying between them. This CDR3 contains 12 residues. The CDR3 loop is CASSADTIEQYF. CDR3 coding DNA: TGCGCCAGCAGCGCGGACACCATCGAGCAGTACTTC.

This clonotype was seen repeatedly, ten times or more. This sequence joins TRBV12-3 or TRBV12-4 and TRBJ2-5; TRBD1 agrees at 8 bases. The CDR3 contains 13 residues. V lost 7 bases, J lost 5 bases, and 6 bases stayed unmatched. The CDR3 here is CASTRGQRETQYF. The CDR3 bases are TGTGCCAGCACCAGGGGGCAAAGGGAGACCCAGTACTTC.

This clonotype was counted ten times or more. The chain links TRBV6-1 to TRBJ1-2; TRBD1 matches 8 bases. The trim removed 8 bases at V and 4 bases at J, leaving 6 bases unmatched. The CDR3 totals 13 residues. The germline V gene encodes CDR1 MNHNS and CDR2 SASEGT. CDR3 in DNA: TGTGCCAGCGGTGGCAGGGGGCCCTATGGCTACACCTTC. It encodes CASGGRGPYGYTF.

This clonotype is a singleton in its sample. The CDR3 sequence is CASSPPGIRKPNYGYTF. Here the CDR3 DNA reads TGTGCCAGCAGCCCCCCTGGTATTAGAAAACCGAACTATGGCTACACCTTC. The genes are TRBV11-2 and TRBJ1-2, with D uncertain. Germline loops: CDR1 SGHAT, CDR2 FQNNGV. CDR3 length: 17 amino acids. V lost 5 bases to trimming and J lost 2 bases, with 21 bases between them.

This clonotype has at least ten counts. At one of its ends the junction is not consistent with the germline gene, which may arise from a read error. CDR3 loop: CASSAIRDSNEQYF. The CDR3 region has the DNA TGTGCCAGTAGTGCTATCCGGGACTCCAACGAGCAGTACTTC. The V call is TRBV19, the J call TRBJ2-7; D is perhaps TRBD2 (6 bases). There are 14 residues in the CDR3. CDR1 and CDR2 (germline): LNHDA, SQIVND (reference sequence). Full variable domain (missing parts from reference TRBV19 and TRBJ2-7): DGGITQSPKYLFRKEGQNVTLSCEQNLNHDAMYWYRQDPGQGLRLIYYSQIVNDFQKGDIAEGYSVSREKKESFPLTVTSAQKNPTAFYLCASSAIRDSNEQYFGPGTRLTVT.

This clonotype has ten or more counts. This rearrangement joins TRBV6-5 to TRBJ1-1; 11 bases agree with TRBD1. Germline CDR1 and CDR2: MNHEY and SVGAGI. Losses at the gene ends were 4 bases for V and 4 bases for J; bases not matched to a gene: 2. The CDR3 has 14 amino acids. CDR3 region: CASSFGQGATEAFF. CDR3 DNA: TGTGCCAGCAGTTTTGGACAGGGGGCCACTGAAGCTTTCTTT.

This clonotype has at least ten counts. The chain has TRBV19 and TRBJ1-1; D remains unclear. Per the germline V gene, CDR1 is LNHDA and CDR2 is SQIVND (reference sequence). The CDR3 has 12 residues. Trimming shortened V by 5 bases and J by 0 bases, and 4 bases separated the two germline ends. CDR3 sequence: CASSVMNTEAFF. In nucleotides, the CDR3 is TGTGCCAGTAGTGTTATGAACACTGAAGCTTTCTTT.

This clonotype has ten or more counts. The chain recombines TRBV6-1 with TRBJ1-5; unclear D gene. The CDR3 runs to 15 residues. Trimming took off 0 bases at V and 4 bases at J, with 10 bases between the two ends. Germline V gives CDR1 MNHNS, CDR2 SASEGT. The CDR3 is CASSEAGRSNQPQHF. DNA of the CDR3: TGTGCCAGCAGTGAAGCCGGGAGAAGTAATCAGCCCCAGCATTTT.

The V and J genes are TRBV27 and TRBJ2-2; D not certain. V shed 5 bases and J shed 6 bases, with 16 bases lying between them. This CDR3 comprises 15 residues. Germline V gene sequence: CDR1 MNHEY, CDR2 SMNVEV (reference sequence). CDR3 residues: CASSLMRPDAGELFF. The CDR3 DNA reads as TGTGCCAGCAGTCTTATGCGACCCGACGCCGGGGAGCTGTTTTTT.

V and J are TRBV15 and TRBJ1-2; D unresolved. The CDR3 runs to 12 residues. The V end lost 5 bases, the J end lost 8 bases, and 12 bases lay between the germline ends. Germline-derived CDR1 and CDR2 are LNHNV and YYDKDF (reference sequence). CDR3 DNA sequence: TGTGCCACCAGCCGAGTACCCGGAGGCTACACCTTC. This translates into CATSRVPGGYTF.

This clonotype was recorded many times. The chain couples TRBV12-3 or TRBV12-4 to TRBJ2-2; 8 nucleotides match TRBD2. The length of the CDR3 is 15 residues. The trim removed 5 bases at V and 6 bases at J, leaving 8 bases unmatched. The CDR3 coding sequence is TGTGCCAGCAGTGCAGAGGCTAGCGGGCCCGGGGAGCTGTTTTTT. This codes for CASSAEASGPGELFF.

This clonotype was found many times. The chain links TRBV20-1 to TRBJ2-7; perhaps TRBD2 as D (5 bases). This CDR3 contains 12 residues. CDR1 DFQATT and CDR2 SNEGSKA come from the germline V gene (reference sequence). The ends were cut back, 6 bases at V and 2 bases at J, with 11 bases in the middle. The CDR3 is CSALDGAYEQYF. Here the CDR3 DNA reads TGCAGTGCCCTGGACGGGGCCTACGAGCAGTACTTC.

This sequence joins TRBV3-1 and TRBJ2-2; D is unresolved. The CDR3 has 16 amino acids. Germline V CDR1 and CDR2: LGHDT, YNNKEL (reference sequence). V lost 4 bases to trimming and J lost 4 bases, with 16 bases between them. CDR3 bases: TGTGCCAGCAGCCGAGAAACAGAACAGAGCACCGGGGAGCTGTTTTTT. Translation: CASSRETEQSTGELFF.

This clonotype was seen ten or more times. The chain recombines TRBV19 with TRBJ1-1; 7 bases are shared with TRBD1. With V trimmed by 5 bases and J by 1 base, 10 bases remained unmatched. Germline values: CDR1 LNHDA, CDR2 SQIVND (reference sequence). The CDR3 is made up of 16 amino acids. Here the CDR3 reads CASSAPRQGGNTEAFF. In DNA form, the CDR3 reads TGTGCCAGTAGTGCTCCCCGACAGGGAGGGAACACTGAAGCTTTCTTT.

This clonotype has ten or more counts. The chain is built from TRBV12-3 or TRBV12-4 and TRBJ2-7; 7 bases match TRBD1. This CDR3 has 14 residues. The ends lost 6 bases at V and 0 bases at J; junction bases unmatched: 5. CDR3 region: CASSLQGPSYEQYF. In DNA, the CDR3 is TGTGCCAGCAGCTTACAGGGGCCCTCCTACGAGCAGTACTTC.

Details on this clonotype: Since a much larger clone is just one base distant, this may be a read error. J is TRBJ2-7 and V is TRBV6-2 or TRBV6-3; D perhaps matches TRBD2 (6 bases). The CDR3 runs 14 residues. The V end was cut by 5 bases, the J end by 4 bases, with 15 bases between. Germline loops: CDR1 MNHEY, CDR2 SVGEGT. CDR3 sequence: CASSIGGRPYEQYF. The CDR3, as DNA: TGTGCCAGCAGTATCGGGGGACGCCCTTACGAGCAGTACTTC.

This clonotype appeared many times. J is TRBJ2-2 and V is TRBV28; 10 bases are a match to TRBD2. Germline CDR1 reads MDHEN; CDR2 reads SYDVKM. V trimming: 7 bases; J trimming: 7 bases; junction bases outside the gene matches: 9. The CDR3 extends over 15 amino acids. CDR3 region: CASTESGGEIGELFF. In DNA, the CDR3 is TGTGCCAGCACCGAAAGCGGGGGGGAGATCGGGGAGCTGTTTTTT.

This clonotype showed up just a few times. The chain uses TRBV7-3 and TRBJ1-5; unclear D gene. Germline-derived CDR1 and CDR2 are SGHTA and FQGTGA. Between the trimmed V and J ends, which lost 4 bases and 11 bases, there was a span of 12 bases. This CDR3 has 12 amino acids. The CDR3: CASSYPPRSQHF. The CDR3 region has the DNA TGTGCCAGCAGCTACCCCCCTAGGTCCCAGCATTTT.

The chain joins TRBV2 to TRBJ2-7; D is unclear. The CDR3 sequence is 14 residues long. Between the trimmed V and J ends, which lost 4 bases and 3 bases, there was a span of 13 bases. The germline V gene encodes CDR1 SNHLY and CDR2 FYNNEI. The CDR3 DNA follows: TGTGCCAGCAGTGCTAATAGGGAAGGCTACGAGCAGTACTTC. Translating gives CASSANREGYEQYF.

There are many counts of this clonotype. V usage is TRBV20-1 and J usage is TRBJ1-5; D is uncertain. Germline-derived CDR1 and CDR2 are DFQATT and SNEGSKA (reference sequence). Between the trimmed V and J ends, which lost 0 bases and 7 bases, there was a span of 10 bases. This CDR3 is 13 amino acids long. The CDR3 DNA reads as TGCAGTGCTAGAGACATGTCGGGGCAGCCCCAGCATTTT. Its translation is CSARDMSGQPQHF.